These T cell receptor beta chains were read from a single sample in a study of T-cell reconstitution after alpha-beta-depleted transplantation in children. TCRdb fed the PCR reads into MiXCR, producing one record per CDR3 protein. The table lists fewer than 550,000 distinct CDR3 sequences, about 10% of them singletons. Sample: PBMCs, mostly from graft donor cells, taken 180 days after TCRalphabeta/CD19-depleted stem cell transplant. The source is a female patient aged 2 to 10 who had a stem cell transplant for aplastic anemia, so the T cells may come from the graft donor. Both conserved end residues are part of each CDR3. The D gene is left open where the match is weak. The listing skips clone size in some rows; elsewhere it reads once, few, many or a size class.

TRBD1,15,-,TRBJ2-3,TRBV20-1,TGCAGTGCTAGAGATGGGGACAGGGACACAGATACGCAGTATTTT,CSARDGDRDTDTQYF
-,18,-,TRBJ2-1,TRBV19,TGTGCCAGTAGTACTGGACACGGATTGCCAAGGGGGTACAATGAGCAGTTCTTC,CASSTGHGLPRGYNEQFF
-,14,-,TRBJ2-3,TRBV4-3,TGCGCCAGCAGCCAAGATCGGGGAGCAGATACGCAGTATTTT,CASSQDRGADTQYF
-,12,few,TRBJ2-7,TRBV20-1,TGCAGTGCCCCGGACCTTCCGGGGGAGCAGTACTTC,CSAPDLPGEQYF
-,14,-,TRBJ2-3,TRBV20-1,TGCAGTGCTAGAGGGGGAGAGGGCACAGATACGCAGTATTTT,CSARGGEGTDTQYF
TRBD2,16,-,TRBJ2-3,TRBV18,TGTGCCAGCTCATTCCTAGCGGGAGTGATATTTGATACGCAGTATTTT,CASSFLAGVIFDTQYF
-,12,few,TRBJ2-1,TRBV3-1,TGTGCCAGCAGCCATAAGGGCAATGAGCAGTTCTTC,CASSHKGNEQFF
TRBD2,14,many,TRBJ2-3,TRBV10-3,TGTGCCATCAGTGGCGGGAGTGGTACAGATACGCAGTATTTT,CAISGGSGTDTQYF
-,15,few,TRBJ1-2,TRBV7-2,TGTGCCAGCAGCTTCCTGAAGGGGCTGAACTATGGCTACACCTTC,CASSFLKGLNYGYTF
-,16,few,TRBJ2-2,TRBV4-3,TGCGCCAGCAGCCAGGGGCAGGGTAGGGACACCGGGGAGCTGTTTTTT,CASSQGQGRDTGELFF
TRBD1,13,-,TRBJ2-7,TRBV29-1,TGCAGCGTGGCGACGGACAGGAGGTACGGGCAGTACTTC,CSVATDRRYGQYF
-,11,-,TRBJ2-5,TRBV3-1,TGTGCCAGCAGCCAATTGGAGACCCAGTACTTC,CASSQLETQYF
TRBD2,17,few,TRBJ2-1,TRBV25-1,TGTGCCAGCAGTGACTCACGACTAGCGGGCTACTACAATGAGCAGTTCTTC,CASSDSRLAGYYNEQFF
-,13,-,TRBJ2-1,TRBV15,TGTGCCACCAGAAGAAACGGGGGAAATGAGCAGTTCTTC,CATRRNGGNEQFF
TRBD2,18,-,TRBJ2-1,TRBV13,TGTGCCAGCAGCTTAGATGGACTAGCGGGAGGGACGAATAATGAGCAGTTCTTC,CASSLDGLAGGTNNEQFF
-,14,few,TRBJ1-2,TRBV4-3,TGCGCCAGCAGCCAAGTTTCAAAAAGCTATGGCTACACCTTC,CASSQVSKSYGYTF
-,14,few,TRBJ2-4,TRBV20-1,TGCAGTGCTAGAGGAGTGCCGGCCAAAAACATTCAGTACTTC,CSARGVPAKNIQYF
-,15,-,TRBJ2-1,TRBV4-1,TGCGCCAGCAGCCAAGATCCCAGGGTAGGCAATGAGCAGTTCTTC,CASSQDPRVGNEQFF
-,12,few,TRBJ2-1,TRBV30,TGTGCCTGGAGTTTGCTAGCGAATGAGCAGTTCTTC,CAWSLLANEQFF
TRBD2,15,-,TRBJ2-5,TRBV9,TGTGCCAGCAGCGTACAAGCGGGGCCTGAGGAGACCCAGTACTTC,CASSVQAGPEETQYF
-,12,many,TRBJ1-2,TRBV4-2,TGTGCCAGCAGTGGACGCAACTATGGCTACACCTTC,CASSGRNYGYTF
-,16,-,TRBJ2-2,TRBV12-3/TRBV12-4,TGTGCCAGCAGTTCCGGACAGGGACTAAACACCGGGGAGCTGTTTTTT,CASSSGQGLNTGELFF
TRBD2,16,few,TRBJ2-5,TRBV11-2,TGTGCCAGCAGCCCCAAGGGACTAGCGGGAGAAGAGACCCAGTACTTC,CASSPKGLAGEETQYF
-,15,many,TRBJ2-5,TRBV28,TGTGCCAGCAGTTTACCTAGCGCGGGCCAAGAGACCCAGTACTTC,CASSLPSAGQETQYF
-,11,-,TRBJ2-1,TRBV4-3,TGCGCCAGCAGCCAGGAAGGGCAGCAGTTCTTC,CASSQEGQQFF
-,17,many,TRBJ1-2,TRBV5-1,TGCGCCAGCAGCTTGGGGGCAGGACCGGGGCTTAACTATGGCTACACCTTC,CASSLGAGPGLNYGYTF
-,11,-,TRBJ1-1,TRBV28,TGTGCCAGCTCCCCAGGGCAAAAGGCTTTCTTT,CASSPGQKAFF
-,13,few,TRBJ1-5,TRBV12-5,TGTGCTAGTGGTTCCACCGGCAATCAGCCCCAGCATTTT,CASGSTGNQPQHF
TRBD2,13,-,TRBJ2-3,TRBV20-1,TGCAGTGCCGTCCGGCCGGGACTAGGGGTGTTGTATTTT,CSAVRPGLGVLYF
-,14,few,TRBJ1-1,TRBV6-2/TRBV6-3,TGTGCCATCCGGAAGGACCTCTTGGGCACTGAAGCTTTCTTT,CAIRKDLLGTEAFF
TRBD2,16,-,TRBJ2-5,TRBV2,TGTGCCAGCAGTGAAAGGGGACTAGCGGCCCAAGAGACCCAGTACTTC,CASSERGLAAQETQYF
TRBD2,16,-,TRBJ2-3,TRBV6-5,TGTGCCAGCAGTTACGGGGTAGCGGGGTCCACAGATACGCAGTATTTT,CASSYGVAGSTDTQYF
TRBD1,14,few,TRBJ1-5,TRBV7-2,TGTGCCAGCAGCTTCAACAGGGGTGAACAGCCCCAGCATTTT,CASSFNRGEQPQHF
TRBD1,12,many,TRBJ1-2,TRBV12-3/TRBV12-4,TGTGCCAGCACCCCCGGACAGGTTGGCTACACCTTC,CASTPGQVGYTF
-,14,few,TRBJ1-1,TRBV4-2,TGTGCCAGCAGCCAACCCGGCGGGAACACTGAAGCTTTCTTT,CASSQPGGNTEAFF
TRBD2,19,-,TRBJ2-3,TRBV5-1,TGCGCCAGCAGCTCCGACTTGGGAAAAAGCGGGAAGATAATGGATACGCAGTATTTT,CASSSDLGKSGKIMDTQYF
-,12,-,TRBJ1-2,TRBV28,TGTGCCAGCACGCCGACAGAGAATGGCTACACCTTC,CASTPTENGYTF
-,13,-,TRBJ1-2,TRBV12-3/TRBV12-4,TGTGCCAGCAGTTTAGGCCCGGTGTCTGGCTACACCTTC,CASSLGPVSGYTF
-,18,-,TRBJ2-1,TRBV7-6,TGTGCCAGCAGCTTAGCGGGGCTGGGCTCCGGCTCCTACAATGAGCAGTTCTTC,CASSLAGLGSGSYNEQFF
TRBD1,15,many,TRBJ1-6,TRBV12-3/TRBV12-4,TGTGCCAGCCGACCGACAGGGCCGTATAATTCACCCCTCCACTTT,CASRPTGPYNSPLHF
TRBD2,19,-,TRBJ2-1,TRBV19,TGTGCCAGTAGTACACCCCCAGGACTAGCGGGATTAATAAAGAATGAGCAGTTCTTC,CASSTPPGLAGLIKNEQFF